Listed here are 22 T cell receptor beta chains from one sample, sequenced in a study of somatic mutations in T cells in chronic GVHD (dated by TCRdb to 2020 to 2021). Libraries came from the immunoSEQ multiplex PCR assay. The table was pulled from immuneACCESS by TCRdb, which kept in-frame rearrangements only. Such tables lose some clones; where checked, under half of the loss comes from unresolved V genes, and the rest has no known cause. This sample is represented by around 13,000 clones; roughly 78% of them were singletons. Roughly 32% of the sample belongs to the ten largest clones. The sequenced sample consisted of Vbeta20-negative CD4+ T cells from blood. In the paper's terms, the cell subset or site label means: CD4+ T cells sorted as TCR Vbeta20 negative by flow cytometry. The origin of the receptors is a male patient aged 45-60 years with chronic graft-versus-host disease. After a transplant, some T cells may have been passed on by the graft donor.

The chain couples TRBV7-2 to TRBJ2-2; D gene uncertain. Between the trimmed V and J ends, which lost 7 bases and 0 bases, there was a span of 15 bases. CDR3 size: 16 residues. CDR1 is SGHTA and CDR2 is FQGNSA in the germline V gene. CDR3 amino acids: CASIALAQANTGELFF. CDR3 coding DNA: TGTGCCAGCATCGCCCTGGCCCAGGCGAACACCGGGGAGCTGTTTTTT.

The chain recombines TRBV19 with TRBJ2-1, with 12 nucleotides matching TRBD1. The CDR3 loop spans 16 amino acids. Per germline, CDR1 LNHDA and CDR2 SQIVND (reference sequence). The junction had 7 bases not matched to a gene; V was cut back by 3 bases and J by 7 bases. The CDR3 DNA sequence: TGTGCCAGTAGTATCCAGGGACAGGGGGCCGGGAATGAGCAGTTCTTC. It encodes CASSIQGQGAGNEQFF.

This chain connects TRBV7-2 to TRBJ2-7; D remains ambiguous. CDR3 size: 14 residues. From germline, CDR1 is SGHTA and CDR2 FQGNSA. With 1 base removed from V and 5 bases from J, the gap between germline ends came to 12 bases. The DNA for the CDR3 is TGTGCCAGCAGCTTAGTGTTCCTGGCCGACGAGCAGTACTTC. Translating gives CASSLVFLADEQYF.

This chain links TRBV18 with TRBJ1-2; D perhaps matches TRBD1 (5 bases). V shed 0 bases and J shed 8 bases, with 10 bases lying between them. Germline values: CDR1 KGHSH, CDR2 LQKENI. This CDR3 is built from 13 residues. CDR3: CASSPPTAGGYTF. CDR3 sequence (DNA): TGTGCCAGCTCACCACCGACGGCAGGGGGCTACACCTTC.

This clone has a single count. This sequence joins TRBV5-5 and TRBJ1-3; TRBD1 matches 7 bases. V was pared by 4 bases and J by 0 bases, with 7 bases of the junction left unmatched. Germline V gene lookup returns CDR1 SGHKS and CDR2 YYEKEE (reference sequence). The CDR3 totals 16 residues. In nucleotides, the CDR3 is TGTGCCAGCAGCCCCGTAGGACAGGTCTCTGGAAACACCATATATTTT. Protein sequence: CASSPVGQVSGNTIYF.

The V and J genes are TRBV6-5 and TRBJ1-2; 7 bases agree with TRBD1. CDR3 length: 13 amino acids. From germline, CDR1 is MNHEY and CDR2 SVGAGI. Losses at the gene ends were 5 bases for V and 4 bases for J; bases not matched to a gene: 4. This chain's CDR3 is CASSATGTYGYTF. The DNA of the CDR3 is TGTGCCAGCAGTGCGACAGGGACCTATGGCTACACCTTC.

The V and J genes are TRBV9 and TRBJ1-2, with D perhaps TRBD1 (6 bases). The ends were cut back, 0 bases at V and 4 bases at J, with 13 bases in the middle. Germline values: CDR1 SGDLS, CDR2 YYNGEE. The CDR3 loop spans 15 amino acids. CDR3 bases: TGTGCCAGCAGCGTAGGTCGGCAGGGGATCTATGGCTACACCTTC. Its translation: CASSVGRQGIYGYTF.

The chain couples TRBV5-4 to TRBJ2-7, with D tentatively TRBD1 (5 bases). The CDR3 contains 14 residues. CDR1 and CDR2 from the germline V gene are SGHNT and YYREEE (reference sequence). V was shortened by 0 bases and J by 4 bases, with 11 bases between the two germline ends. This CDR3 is CASSLVGARYEQYF. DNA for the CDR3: TGTGCCAGCAGCTTGGTAGGGGCGCGATACGAGCAGTACTTC.

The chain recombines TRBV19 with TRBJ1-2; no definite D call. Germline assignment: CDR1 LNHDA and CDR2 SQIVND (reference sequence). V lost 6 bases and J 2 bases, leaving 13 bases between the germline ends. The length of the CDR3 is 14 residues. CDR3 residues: CASSEAGENYGYTF. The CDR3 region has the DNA TGTGCCAGTAGCGAAGCCGGGGAAAACTATGGCTACACCTTC.

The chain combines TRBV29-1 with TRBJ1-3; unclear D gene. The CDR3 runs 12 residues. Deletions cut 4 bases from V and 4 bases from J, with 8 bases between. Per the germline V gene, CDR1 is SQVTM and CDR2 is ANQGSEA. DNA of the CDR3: TGCAGCGTTGGCGGCGGGGGAAACACCATATATTTT. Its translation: CSVGGGGNTIYF.

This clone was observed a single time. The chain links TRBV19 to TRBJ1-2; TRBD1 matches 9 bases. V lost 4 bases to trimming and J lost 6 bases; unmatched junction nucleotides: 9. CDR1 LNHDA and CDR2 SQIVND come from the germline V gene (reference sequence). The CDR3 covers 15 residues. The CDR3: CASSTITGGANGYTF. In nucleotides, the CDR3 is TGTGCCAGTAGTACAATTACAGGGGGCGCCAATGGCTACACCTTC.

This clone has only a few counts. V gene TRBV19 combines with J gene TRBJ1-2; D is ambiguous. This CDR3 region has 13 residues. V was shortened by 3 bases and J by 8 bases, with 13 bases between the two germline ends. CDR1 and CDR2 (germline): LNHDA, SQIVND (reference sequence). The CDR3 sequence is CASSIQAGLGYTF. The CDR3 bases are TGTGCCAGTAGTATCCAAGCAGGCCTAGGCTACACCTTC.

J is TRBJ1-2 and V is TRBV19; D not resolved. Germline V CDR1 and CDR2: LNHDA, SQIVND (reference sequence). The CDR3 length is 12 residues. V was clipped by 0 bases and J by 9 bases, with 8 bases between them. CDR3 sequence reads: CASSIEGSRYTF. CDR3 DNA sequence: TGTGCCAGTAGTATAGAGGGCAGCCGCTACACCTTC.

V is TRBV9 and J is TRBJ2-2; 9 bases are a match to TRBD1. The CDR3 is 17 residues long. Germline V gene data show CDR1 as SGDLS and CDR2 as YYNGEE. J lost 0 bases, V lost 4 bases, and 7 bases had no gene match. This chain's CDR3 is CASSSTGGIANTGELFF. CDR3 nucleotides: TGTGCCAGCAGCTCAACAGGGGGCATCGCGAACACCGGGGAGCTGTTTTTT.

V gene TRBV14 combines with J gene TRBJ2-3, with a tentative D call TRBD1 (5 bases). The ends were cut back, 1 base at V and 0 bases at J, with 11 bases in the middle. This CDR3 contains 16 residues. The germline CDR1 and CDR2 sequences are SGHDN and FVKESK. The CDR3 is CASSQGAGHSTDTQYF. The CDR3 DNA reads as TGTGCCAGCAGCCAAGGGGCAGGACATAGCACAGATACGCAGTATTTT.

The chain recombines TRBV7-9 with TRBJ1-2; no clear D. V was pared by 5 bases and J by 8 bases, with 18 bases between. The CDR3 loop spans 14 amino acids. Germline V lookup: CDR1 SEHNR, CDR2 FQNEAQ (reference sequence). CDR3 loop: CASSLGEAFMGYTF. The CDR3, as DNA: TGTGCCAGCAGCCTGGGAGAGGCCTTTATGGGCTACACCTTC.

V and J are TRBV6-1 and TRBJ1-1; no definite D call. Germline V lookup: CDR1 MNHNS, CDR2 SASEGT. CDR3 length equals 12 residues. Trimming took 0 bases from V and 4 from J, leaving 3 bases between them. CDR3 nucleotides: TGTGCCAGCAGTGAAGCGGCCACTGAAGCTTTCTTT. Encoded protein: CASSEAATEAFF.

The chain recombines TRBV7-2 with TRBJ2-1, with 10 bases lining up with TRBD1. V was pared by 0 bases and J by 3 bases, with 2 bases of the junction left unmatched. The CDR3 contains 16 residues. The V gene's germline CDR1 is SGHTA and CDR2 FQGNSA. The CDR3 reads CASSLARTGGYNEQFF. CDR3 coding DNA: TGTGCCAGCAGCTTAGCGAGGACAGGGGGCTACAATGAGCAGTTCTTC. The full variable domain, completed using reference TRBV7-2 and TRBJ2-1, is GAGVSQSPSNKVTEKGKDVELRCDPISGHTALYWYRQSLGQGLEFLIYFQGNSAPDKSGLPSDRFSAERTGGSVSTLTIQRTQQEDSAVYLCASSLARTGGYNEQFFGPGTRLTVL.

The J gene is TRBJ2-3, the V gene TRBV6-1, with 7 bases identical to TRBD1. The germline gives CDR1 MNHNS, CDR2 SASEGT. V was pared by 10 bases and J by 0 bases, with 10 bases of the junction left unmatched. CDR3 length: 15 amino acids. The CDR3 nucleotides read TGTGCCACCTCCCAGGGGGTTATAAGCACAGATACGCAGTATTTT. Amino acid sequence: CATSQGVISTDTQYF.

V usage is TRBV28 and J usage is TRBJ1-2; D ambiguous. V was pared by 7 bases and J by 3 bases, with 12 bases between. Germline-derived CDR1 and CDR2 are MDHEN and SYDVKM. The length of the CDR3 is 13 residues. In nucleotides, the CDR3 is TGTGCCAGCACCCCCAGCCGGGACTATGGCTACACCTTC. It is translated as CASTPSRDYGYTF.

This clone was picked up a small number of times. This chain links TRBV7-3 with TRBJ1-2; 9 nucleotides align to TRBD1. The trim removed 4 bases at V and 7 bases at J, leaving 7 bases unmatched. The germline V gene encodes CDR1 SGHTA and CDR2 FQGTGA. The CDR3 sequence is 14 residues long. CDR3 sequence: CASSSGTGTGGYTF. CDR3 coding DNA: TGTGCCAGCAGCTCCGGGACAGGGACCGGTGGCTACACCTTC. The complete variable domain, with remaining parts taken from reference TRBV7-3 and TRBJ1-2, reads GAGVSQTPSNKVTEKGKYVELRCDPISGHTALYWYRQSLGQGPEFLIYFQGTGAADDSGLPNDRFFAVRPEGSVSTLKIQRTERGDSAVYLCASSSGTGTGGYTFGSGTRLTVV.

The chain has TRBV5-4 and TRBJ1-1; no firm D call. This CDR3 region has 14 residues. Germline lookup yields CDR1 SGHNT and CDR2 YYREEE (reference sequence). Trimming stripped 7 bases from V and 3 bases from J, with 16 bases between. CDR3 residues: CASSPSPSDTEAFF. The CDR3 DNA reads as TGTGCCAGCTCTCCAAGCCCATCGGACACTGAAGCTTTCTTT.